Shown below are 2 T cell receptor beta chains from a single sample sequenced in a study of blood T cell repertoires in COVID-19. The method was immunoSEQ multiplex PCR; TCRdb's version includes in-frame clones alone and lacks a portion of them. The sample has 27,000 or so clones; 75% to 95% are singletons. The specimen sequenced was peripheral blood. The receptor source for this set is a human donor with active COVID-19. The donor label of this sample is uncertain.

The rearrangement uses TRBV27 and TRBJ2-7; 7 bases fit TRBD1. Trimming at V came to 2 bases and at J to 1 base, leaving 5 bases not matched to a gene. The CDR3 has 15 amino acids. Germline CDR1 is MNHEY and CDR2 is SMNVEV (reference sequence). CDR3 amino acids: CASSLRGQSSYEQYF. The CDR3 nucleotides are TGTGCCAGCAGTTTAAGGGGACAGTCATCCTACGAGCAGTACTTC.

This chain links TRBV19 with TRBJ1-1; unclear D gene. CDR1 is LNHDA, CDR2 SQIVND, per germline (reference sequence). V lost 3 bases and J 6 bases, leaving 14 bases between the germline ends. CDR3 size: 14 residues. CDR3 in amino acids: CASSMGGFKPEAFF. The CDR3 nucleotides read TGTGCCAGTAGTATGGGAGGGTTCAAACCTGAAGCTTTCTTT. The whole variable domain, filled in from reference TRBV19 and TRBJ1-1, reads DGGITQSPKYLFRKEGQNVTLSCEQNLNHDAMYWYRQDPGQGLRLIYYSQIVNDFQKGDIAEGYSVSREKKESFPLTVTSAQKNPTAFYLCASSMGGFKPEAFFGQGTRLTVV.